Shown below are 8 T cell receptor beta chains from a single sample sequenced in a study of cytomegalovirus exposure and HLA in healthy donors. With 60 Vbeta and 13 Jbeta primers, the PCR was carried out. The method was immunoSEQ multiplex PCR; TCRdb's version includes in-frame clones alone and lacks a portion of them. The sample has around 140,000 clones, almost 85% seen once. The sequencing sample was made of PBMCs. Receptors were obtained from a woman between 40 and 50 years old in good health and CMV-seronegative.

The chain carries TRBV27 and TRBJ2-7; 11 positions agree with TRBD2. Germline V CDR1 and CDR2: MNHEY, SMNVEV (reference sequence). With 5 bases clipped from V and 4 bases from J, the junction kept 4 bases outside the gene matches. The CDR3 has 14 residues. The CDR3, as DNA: TGTGCCAGCAGTCTAACTAGCGGGAGTTACGAGCAGTACTTC. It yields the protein CASSLTSGSYEQYF.

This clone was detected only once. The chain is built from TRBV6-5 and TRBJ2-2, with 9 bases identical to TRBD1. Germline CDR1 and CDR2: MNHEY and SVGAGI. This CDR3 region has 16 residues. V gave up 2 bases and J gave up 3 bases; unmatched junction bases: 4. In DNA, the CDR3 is TGTGCCAGCAGTTACCAGACAGGGGGGGACACCGGGGAGCTGTTTTTT. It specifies CASSYQTGGDTGELFF.

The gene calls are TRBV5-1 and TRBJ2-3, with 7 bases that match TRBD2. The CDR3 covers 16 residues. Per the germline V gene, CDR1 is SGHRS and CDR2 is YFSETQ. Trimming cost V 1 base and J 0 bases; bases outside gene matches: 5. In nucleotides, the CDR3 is TGCGCCAGCAGCTTGAGCGGGATGGGTAGCACAGATACGCAGTATTTT. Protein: CASSLSGMGSTDTQYF.

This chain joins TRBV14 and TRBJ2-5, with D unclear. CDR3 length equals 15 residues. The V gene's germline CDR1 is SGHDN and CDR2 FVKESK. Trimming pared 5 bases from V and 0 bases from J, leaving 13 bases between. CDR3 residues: CASSLSHLYQETQYF. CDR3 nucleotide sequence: TGTGCCAGCAGCTTAAGCCACCTGTACCAAGAGACCCAGTACTTC.

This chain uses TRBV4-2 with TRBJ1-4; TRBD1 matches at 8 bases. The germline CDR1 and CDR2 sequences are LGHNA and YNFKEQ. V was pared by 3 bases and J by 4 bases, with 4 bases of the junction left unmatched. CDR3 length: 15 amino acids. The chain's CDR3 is CASSQSQGGNEKLFF. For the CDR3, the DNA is TGTGCCAGCAGCCAGTCACAGGGGGGTAATGAAAAACTGTTTTTT.

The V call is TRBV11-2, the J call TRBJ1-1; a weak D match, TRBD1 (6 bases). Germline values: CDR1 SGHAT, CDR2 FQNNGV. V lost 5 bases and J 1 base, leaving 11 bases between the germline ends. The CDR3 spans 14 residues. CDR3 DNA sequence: TGTGCCAGCAGCCCGCCGGGACAGAACACTGAAGCTTTCTTT. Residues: CASSPPGQNTEAFF.

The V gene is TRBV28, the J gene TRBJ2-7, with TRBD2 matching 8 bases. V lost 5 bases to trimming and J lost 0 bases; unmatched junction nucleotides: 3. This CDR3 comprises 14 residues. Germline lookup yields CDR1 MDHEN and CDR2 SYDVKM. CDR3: CASSLAGSSYEQYF. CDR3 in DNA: TGTGCCAGCAGTCTAGCGGGCTCCTCCTACGAGCAGTACTTC.

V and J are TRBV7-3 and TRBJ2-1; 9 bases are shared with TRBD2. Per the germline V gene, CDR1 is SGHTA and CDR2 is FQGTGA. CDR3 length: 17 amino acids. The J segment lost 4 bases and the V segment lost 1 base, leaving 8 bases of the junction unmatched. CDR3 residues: CASSLSPPSGVYNEQFF. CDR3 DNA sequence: TGTGCCAGCAGCTTAAGCCCGCCTAGCGGGGTATACAATGAGCAGTTCTTC.